Below are 23 T cell receptor beta chains sequenced from a single sample in a study of vaccination and CD4 T cells after COVID-19. These receptors have no known antigen. Treatment noted: approximately 9-day PBMC culture with coronavirus spike peptide pools or control peptides (ViraFEST assay). Oncomine TCR Beta short-read sequencing was applied to DNA from cultured CD4+ T cells. In TCRdb, the PCR reads were re-called with MiXCR into one record per CDR3 protein. The data show about 15,000 distinct CDR3 sequences, roughly 50% seen once. What was sequenced was CD4+ T cells from blood, cultured in vitro. Every receptor here comes from a human donor who had recovered from COVID-19.

The chain has TRBV20-1 and TRBJ1-2; D not certain. Trimming took off 5 bases at V and 5 bases at J, with 15 bases between the two ends. CDR1 is DFQATT and CDR2 is SNEGSKA in the germline V gene (reference sequence). CDR3 length: 13 amino acids. CDR3 in DNA: TGCAGTGCTCCCCCCCCGGGGAGTTATGGCTACACCTTC. Residues: CSAPPPGSYGYTF.

V usage is TRBV6-2 or TRBV6-3 and J usage is TRBJ1-2; 9 bases are a match to TRBD1. V lost 4 bases to trimming and J lost 2 bases; unmatched junction nucleotides: 5. Germline assignment: CDR1 MNHEY and CDR2 SVGEGT. The CDR3 extends over 15 amino acids. Written as DNA, the CDR3 is TGTGCCAGCAGTTCCCCGGACAGGGGAAACTATGGCTACACCTTC. It codes for CASSSPDRGNYGYTF.

This chain joins TRBV19 and TRBJ2-2; D gene uncertain. The CDR3 extends over 13 amino acids. Trimming shortened V by 4 bases and J by 5 bases, and 8 bases separated the two germline ends. Germline V gives CDR1 LNHDA, CDR2 SQIVND (reference sequence). The DNA of the CDR3 is TGTGCCAGTAGTACGATAGGGACCGGGGAGCTGTTTTTT. This sequence encodes CASSTIGTGELFF.

This clonotype was recorded once. The chain couples TRBV30 to TRBJ1-5; a weak D match, TRBD1 (5 bases). Trimming cost V 5 bases and J 6 bases, with 14 bases left between them. Germline V lookup: CDR1 GTSNPN, CDR2 SVGIG (reference sequence). This CDR3 spans 13 amino acids. The CDR3 here is CAWGRQGGQPQHF. The CDR3 DNA is TGTGCCTGGGGCCGGCAGGGCGGTCAGCCCCAGCATTTT.

The V gene is TRBV20-1, the J gene TRBJ2-5; a possible D gene is TRBD1 (6 bases). Germline values: CDR1 DFQATT, CDR2 SNEGSKA (reference sequence). This CDR3 region has 14 residues. For the CDR3, the DNA is TGCAGCGTCGTCCTGGGCAGGGGTGCAGAGACCCAGTACTTC. Amino acid sequence: CSVVLGRGAETQYF.

This clonotype was observed a handful of times. The chain uses TRBV6-1 and TRBJ1-2; 8 bases line up with TRBD1. The CDR3 covers 14 residues. The ends lost 6 bases at V and 4 bases at J; junction bases unmatched: 7. Germline CDR1 MNHNS, CDR2 SASEGT. CDR3 residues: CASRRTGLPYGYTF. CDR3 DNA sequence: TGTGCCAGCAGGAGGACAGGGCTCCCCTATGGCTACACCTTC.

Regarding this clonotype: One end of the junction varies from germline; a read error may be responsible. This sequence joins TRBV7-9 and TRBJ2-1; TRBD2 matches at 11 bases. Looked up from germline, CDR1 is SEHNR and CDR2 is FQNEAQ (reference sequence). CDR3 length: 15 amino acids. CDR3 region: CASSLAGGPGNEQFF. The CDR3 DNA sequence: TGTGCCAGCAGTTTAGCGGGGGGGCCGGGCAATGAGCAGTTCTTC.

V usage is TRBV2 and J usage is TRBJ2-1; 11 bases are shared with TRBD2. V lost 5 bases, J lost 7 bases, and 10 bases stayed unmatched. From germline, CDR1 is SNHLY and CDR2 FYNNEI. This CDR3 comprises 16 residues. In DNA, the CDR3 is TGTGCCAGCAGTTTACGACTAGCGGGAAAAGGGAATGAGCAGTTCTTC. It encodes CASSLRLAGKGNEQFF.

This clonotype was seen more than once but under ten times. The rearrangement uses TRBV6-1 and TRBJ2-1; perhaps TRBD1 as D (5 bases). Germline CDR1 and CDR2: MNHNS and SASEGT. V was trimmed by 8 bases and J by 3 bases, leaving 17 bases between them. CDR3 size: 15 residues. As DNA, the CDR3 is TGTGCCAGCCAAATTAATACAGGATTCTACAATGAGCAGTTCTTC. Protein sequence: CASQINTGFYNEQFF.

The V and J genes are TRBV28 and TRBJ1-1; D remains unclear. V shed 1 base and J shed 2 bases, with 14 bases lying between them. The CDR3 is 16 amino acids. Germline V lookup: CDR1 MDHEN, CDR2 SYDVKM. CDR3 sequence reads: CASSLFLGSGNTEAFF. The CDR3 DNA reads as TGTGCCAGCAGTTTATTTCTGGGAAGTGGAAACACTGAAGCTTTCTTT.

The chain links TRBV11-2 to TRBJ2-7; perhaps TRBD1 as D (6 bases). There are 12 residues in the CDR3. The germline V gene has CDR1 SGHAT and CDR2 FQNNGV. The germline V and J ends were trimmed by 5 bases and 3 bases, with 8 bases remaining between them. This chain's CDR3 is CASSLRGYEQYF. The DNA of the CDR3 is TGTGCCAGCAGCCTCAGGGGCTACGAGCAGTACTTC.

This clonotype was detected only once. The rearrangement links TRBV12-3 or TRBV12-4 to TRBJ1-6; D is unresolved. The CDR3 length is 14 residues. Trimming stripped 4 bases from V and 3 bases from J, with 7 bases between. CDR3: CASSSGYYNSPLHF. CDR3 DNA: TGTGCCAGCAGTTCCGGGTACTATAATTCACCCCTCCACTTT.

The CDR3 nucleotides are TGCAGTGCTAGGGGGGGACTAGCGGGAGGGCCGCTCGGGGAGACCCAGTACTTC. This gives the protein CSARGGLAGGPLGETQYF. V usage is TRBV20-1 and J usage is TRBJ2-5; 16 bases are shared with TRBD2. CDR1 is DFQATT and CDR2 is SNEGSKA in the germline V gene (reference sequence). The junction had 12 bases not matched to a gene; V was cut back by 3 bases and J by 5 bases. CDR3 length equals 18 residues.

The count of this clonotype is one. The genes are TRBV2 and TRBJ2-1; 12 bases line up with TRBD2. The CDR3 has 15 amino acids. Unmatched junction bases numbered 7, after V lost 10 bases and J lost 3 bases. CDR1 SNHLY and CDR2 FYNNEI come from the germline V gene. CDR3 sequence (DNA): TGTGCCACCATGACTAGCGGGAGCCGCTACAATGAGCAGTTCTTC. Translating gives CATMTSGSRYNEQFF.

The gene calls are TRBV7-9 and TRBJ2-2, with 15 bases matching TRBD2. J gave up 3 bases and V 5 bases, and 4 bases lay outside the gene matches. In germline, CDR1 is SEHNR, CDR2 FQNEAQ (reference sequence). The CDR3 has 17 amino acids. Written as DNA, the CDR3 is TGTGCCAGCAGCCCGGGACTAGCGGGAGGCGACACCGGGGAGCTGTTTTTT. This encodes CASSPGLAGGDTGELFF.

This clonotype is classed as medium-sized. This chain links TRBV6-2 or TRBV6-3 with TRBJ1-2, with 8 bases fitting TRBD1. CDR1 and CDR2 from the germline V gene are MNHEY and SVGEGT. The CDR3 spans 15 residues. The V and J ends lost 7 bases and 7 bases, in that order; junction bases with no gene match: 14. The CDR3 coding sequence is TGTGCCAGCACCAGACGGACAGGGAATCCTGGTGGCTACACCTTC. Translated: CASTRRTGNPGGYTF.

The J gene is TRBJ2-1, the V gene TRBV20-1; D is perhaps TRBD2 (5 bases). The germline CDR1 and CDR2 sequences are DFQATT and SNEGSKA (reference sequence). V dropped 1 base and J dropped 11 bases, with 24 bases sitting between them. CDR3 size: 16 residues. The CDR3 DNA reads as TGCAGTGCTAGAGTAACGGGATCCGGTGTGTCTCTGCAGCAGTTCTTC. Its translation is CSARVTGSGVSLQQFF.

This clonotype was counted only a few times. This rearrangement joins TRBV28 to TRBJ2-7, with 9 bases fitting TRBD1. V gave up 5 bases and J gave up 5 bases; unmatched junction bases: 7. CDR1 MDHEN and CDR2 SYDVKM come from the germline V gene. The CDR3 has 14 residues. CDR3 nucleotide sequence: TGTGCCAGCAGTCCCGGGACAGGGCGCGACGAGCAGTACTTC. As protein: CASSPGTGRDEQYF.

This clonotype was counted a single time. The chain recombines TRBV20-1 with TRBJ1-5; a weak D match, TRBD1 (5 bases). Trimming removed 0 bases from V and 7 bases from J, with 25 bases in between. CDR1 DFQATT and CDR2 SNEGSKA come from the germline V gene (reference sequence). The CDR3 length is 18 residues. The CDR3 is CSARDMRSGGVGFQPQHF. CDR3 DNA: TGCAGTGCTAGAGATATGAGGAGCGGAGGGGTCGGGTTCCAGCCCCAGCATTTT.

The genes are TRBV6-1 and TRBJ1-1, with D hard to call. V lost 4 bases, J lost 1 base, and 10 bases lay in between. Per the germline V gene, CDR1 is MNHNS and CDR2 is SASEGT. The length of the CDR3 is 14 residues. In DNA, the CDR3 is TGTGCCAGCAGTGCTACGGACGGGAACACTGAAGCTTTCTTT. Translated: CASSATDGNTEAFF.

V gene TRBV19 combines with J gene TRBJ1-3; D is unresolved. CDR1 is LNHDA, CDR2 SQIVND, per germline (reference sequence). V was pared by 1 base and J by 0 bases, with 4 bases between. The CDR3 contains 14 residues. The CDR3 sequence: CASSIVPSGNTIYF. CDR3 nucleotides: TGTGCCAGTAGTATAGTTCCCTCTGGAAACACCATATATTTT. Using reference TRBV19 and TRBJ1-3 for the parts outside the CDR3, the full variable domain is DGGITQSPKYLFRKEGQNVTLSCEQNLNHDAMYWYRQDPGQGLRLIYYSQIVNDFQKGDIAEGYSVSREKKESFPLTVTSAQKNPTAFYLCASSIVPSGNTIYFGEGSWLTVV.

V gene TRBV2 combines with J gene TRBJ1-2; TRBD1 agrees at 9 bases. Trimming removed 8 bases from V and 8 bases from J; junction bases left unmatched: 12. Germline CDR1 reads SNHLY; CDR2 reads FYNNEI. The CDR3 runs to 14 residues. In nucleotides, the CDR3 is TGTGCCAGCGAATGGGGACAGGGTTACGGAGGCTACACCTTC. This codes for CASEWGQGYGGYTF.

The J gene is TRBJ1-1, the V gene TRBV6-5; tentative D call: TRBD1 (5 bases). The CDR3 spans 16 residues. Trimming stripped 2 bases from V and 0 bases from J, with 13 bases between. The germline V gene encodes CDR1 MNHEY and CDR2 SVGAGI. The CDR3 region has the DNA TGTGCCAGCAGTTACGACCCCGAGACAGTGAACACTGAAGCTTTCTTT. Amino acid sequence: CASSYDPETVNTEAFF.